This T cell receptor beta chain is from a study of CD8 T cell repertoires and HIV-1 epitope variants. For the study at large: Controls were a CMV, EBV and flu peptide pool, Ebola AY9 negative control, and no-peptide well. The baseline condition was 1M T cells left uncultured. Study-wide results and caveats: The assay identified only TCR beta chains of antigen-proliferating T cells.

Regarding this clone: The antigen is not known.

CDR1 and CDR2 from the germline V gene are SNHLY and FYNNEI. The CDR3 is made up of 14 amino acids. V shed 6 bases, J shed 1 base, and the junction held 1 base outside the gene matches. This table comes from immunoSEQ multiplex PCR, and its TCRdb copy is limited to in-frame clones, with some not included. Found here are some 1,900 clones, more than 65% of them singletons; the top ten hold roughly two fifths. The chain combines TRBV2 with TRBJ2-2; 8 nucleotides match TRBD1. The sequencing input was cultured CD8+ T cells derived from PBMCs. The sequence was collected from a male donor with HIV. The CDR3: CASRGTGNTGELFF. CDR3 bases: TGTGCCAGCAGGGGGACAGGGAACACCGGGGAGCTGTTTTTT.